This TCR beta chain was identified in a study of blood T cell repertoires in COVID-19. As for the study in general: The United States, Italy and Spain provided the acute and convalescent COVID-19 samples. Nucleic acid was either cDNA or gDNA, and it came from T cells, B-cell-depleted T cells, or PBMCs.

This clone appeared once. CDR3 length equals 15 residues. From germline, CDR1 is SGHKS and CDR2 YYEKEE (reference sequence). V gave up 3 bases and J gave up 4 bases, with 14 bases separating them. In the authors' methods: Estimation of nucleated cell counts was performed using reference gene primer amplification. The repertoire was sequenced with immunoSEQ multiplex PCR; TCRdb's copy has only in-frame clones and lacks some. V and J calls and clone size come straight from that table; D and trimming were deduced from the DNA. The sample holds roughly 290,000 clones; 80% to 90% are singletons and the top ten take around 0.84%.

The gene calls are TRBV5-5 and TRBJ2-1; a weak D match, TRBD2 (6 bases). Sequencing was done on a sample of peripheral blood. The sequence was collected from a man aged 30-40 years with acute or convalescent COVID-19. The CDR3 coding sequence is TGTGCCAGCAGCTCCGGGACTGAAAAGTACAATGAGCAGTTCTTC. It codes for CASSSGTEKYNEQFF.